These T cell receptor beta chains were read from a single sample in a study of cytomegalovirus exposure and HLA in healthy donors. Produced via immunoSEQ multiplex PCR; TCRdb's table is partial and in-frame only. The sample carries hundreds of thousands of clones, 82% recorded once. The sample was PBMCs. The receptor set was obtained from a woman in her forties in good health and CMV-seronegative. CDR3s include the opening cysteine and the closing phenylalanine or tryptophan. Each record gives: D gene, J gene, V gene, clone size, CDR3 length, CDR3 DNA, CDR3 protein. D genes are given only for firm matches. Some rows have no size entry. The others give once, few or many, or a class for an expanded clone.

d_gene: NA; j_gene: TRBJ1-2; v_gene: TRBV5-4; abundance: NA; len: 16; CDR3nt: TGTGCCAGCAGCTTGGCCGGTGCAGGGCGTAACTATGGCTACACCTTC; CDR3aa: CASSLAGAGRNYGYTF
d_gene: NA; j_gene: TRBJ1-5; v_gene: TRBV30; abundance: NA; len: 13; CDR3nt: TGTGCCTGGAGTCAGTTAGGGGATCAGCCCCAGCATTTT; CDR3aa: CAWSQLGDQPQHF
d_gene: NA; j_gene: TRBJ1-1; v_gene: TRBV6-5; abundance: few; len: 15; CDR3nt: TGTGCCAGCAGTTACTCGTTTGGGGGGGACACTGAAGCTTTCTTT; CDR3aa: CASSYSFGGDTEAFF
d_gene: TRBD1; j_gene: TRBJ1-1; v_gene: TRBV4-3; abundance: NA; len: 18; CDR3nt: TGCGCCAGCAGCCAAGTGAGAGGACAGGGGGTAGGAAGGACTGAAGCTTTCTTT; CDR3aa: CASSQVRGQGVGRTEAFF
d_gene: NA; j_gene: TRBJ1-6; v_gene: TRBV25-1; abundance: NA; len: 12; CDR3nt: TGTGCCAGCATGGACAGCCATGGGGCCCTCCACTTT; CDR3aa: CASMDSHGALHF
d_gene: NA; j_gene: TRBJ1-6; v_gene: TRBV2; abundance: NA; len: 12; CDR3nt: TGTGCCAGCAGTTATAGTGGTTCACCCCTCCACTTT; CDR3aa: CASSYSGSPLHF
d_gene: NA; j_gene: TRBJ1-4; v_gene: TRBV15; abundance: NA; len: 17; CDR3nt: TGTGCCACCAGCACCCTTCCTCTGTTGGTCGAGGTTGAAAAACTGTTTTTT; CDR3aa: CATSTLPLLVEVEKLFF
d_gene: TRBD1; j_gene: TRBJ2-7; v_gene: TRBV13; abundance: NA; len: 15; CDR3nt: TGTGCCAGCAGCCCATCCTGGACAGGGAGCTACGAGCAGTACTTC; CDR3aa: CASSPSWTGSYEQYF
d_gene: NA; j_gene: TRBJ2-7; v_gene: TRBV27; abundance: once; len: 14; CDR3nt: TGTGCCAGCAGTTCGACAGGTACCTCCTACGAGCAGTACTTC; CDR3aa: CASSSTGTSYEQYF
d_gene: TRBD1; j_gene: TRBJ1-2; v_gene: TRBV19; abundance: once; len: 15; CDR3nt: TGTGCCAGTAGTACCCCGCCGGGACAGCTATATGGCTACACCTTC; CDR3aa: CASSTPPGQLYGYTF